These T cell receptor beta chains were read from a single sample in a study of identical twins. TCRdb itself ran the 5' RACE reads through MiXCR, one entry per CDR3 protein. The data hold around 530,000 distinct CDR3 sequences, with 15% observed a single time. These data also formed part of another study, on yellow fever vaccine responses in identical twins.

Sequenced input: CD4+ T cells sorted from blood. The receptors derive from a young woman in good health. Each CDR3 is given with its conserved first and last residue. The order of the fields is CDR3 protein, CDR3 DNA, J gene, D gene, V gene, clone size. A D gene is named only where the DNA matches it firmly. The listing skips clone size in some rows; elsewhere it reads once, few, many or a size class.

CDR3: CASSYGQGRTEAFF; DNA: TGTGCCAGCAGTTACGGGCAGGGAAGGACTGAAGCTTTCTTT; J: TRBJ1-1; D: .; V: TRBV6-5; size: many
CDR3: CASGTQGFSNQPQHF; DNA: TGTGCTAGTGGCACACAGGGATTCAGCAATCAGCCCCAGCATTTT; J: TRBJ1-5; D: .; V: TRBV12-5; size: .
CDR3: CASSRQGGSNTGELFF; DNA: TGTGCCAGCAGCCGTCAGGGTGGATCGAACACCGGGGAGCTGTTTTTT; J: TRBJ2-2; D: .; V: TRBV7-2; size: .
CDR3: CASSLEGGTNTGELFF; DNA: TGTGCCAGCAGCTTAGAGGGGGGGACGAACACCGGGGAGCTGTTTTTT; J: TRBJ2-2; D: TRBD2; V: TRBV11-2; size: few
CDR3: CASSEQTAYGYTF; DNA: TGTGCCAGCAGTGAACAGACAGCCTATGGCTACACCTTC; J: TRBJ1-2; D: .; V: TRBV2; size: .
CDR3: CSVSREGSRDTQYF; DNA: TGCAGCGTTTCGAGGGAGGGCTCGAGGGATACGCAGTATTTT; J: TRBJ2-3; D: TRBD2; V: TRBV29-1; size: .
CDR3: CASSQSDTGLEQYF; DNA: TGCGCCAGCAGTCAGTCGGACACCGGACTCGAGCAGTACTTC; J: TRBJ2-7; D: .; V: TRBV5-1; size: .
CDR3: CATSRDWASGSTDTQYF; DNA: TGTGCCACCAGCAGAGATTGGGCTAGCGGTAGCACAGATACGCAGTATTTT; J: TRBJ2-3; D: TRBD2; V: TRBV15; size: few
CDR3: CAIGPGLKPYEQYF; DNA: TGTGCCATCGGCCCGGGCCTCAAACCCTACGAGCAGTACTTC; J: TRBJ2-7; D: .; V: TRBV5-4; size: .
CDR3: CASWGRYEQYF; DNA: TGTGCCAGCTGGGGGCGATACGAGCAGTACTTC; J: TRBJ2-7; D: .; V: TRBV28; size: .
CDR3: CASSLLGLSTDTQYF; DNA: TGTGCCAGCAGTTTGTTGGGTCTCAGCACAGATACGCAGTATTTT; J: TRBJ2-3; D: .; V: TRBV12-3/TRBV12-4; size: many
CDR3: CASSALSTDTQYF; DNA: TGTGCCAGCAGCGCCCTAAGCACAGATACGCAGTATTTT; J: TRBJ2-3; D: .; V: TRBV9; size: .
CDR3: CASSNLWQDTQYF; DNA: TGTGCCAGCAGTAACCTCTGGCAGGATACGCAGTATTTT; J: TRBJ2-3; D: .; V: TRBV28; size: few
CDR3: CASSLVLGSGGDTQYF; DNA: TGTGCCAGCAGCTTAGTGTTGGGTAGCGGGGGGGATACGCAGTATTTT; J: TRBJ2-3; D: TRBD2; V: TRBV7-8; size: few
CDR3: CASGDRTGYEQYF; DNA: TGTGCCAGCGGGGACAGGACTGGCTACGAGCAGTACTTC; J: TRBJ2-7; D: TRBD1; V: TRBV6-2/TRBV6-3; size: many
CDR3: CATSDPDIQETQYF; DNA: TGTGCCACCAGTGATCCAGACATCCAAGAGACCCAGTACTTC; J: TRBJ2-5; D: .; V: TRBV24-1; size: .
CDR3: CASSLGSGSLNEQYF; DNA: TGTGCCAGCAGCTTAGGAAGCGGGAGTCTGAACGAGCAGTACTTC; J: TRBJ2-7; D: TRBD2; V: TRBV7-6; size: .
CDR3: CSAWGGSGNTIYF; DNA: TGCAGTGCTTGGGGGGGCTCTGGAAACACCATATATTTT; J: TRBJ1-3; D: .; V: TRBV20-1; size: .
CDR3: CASSRPRGSQETQYF; DNA: TGTGCCAGCAGTAGGCCTCGCGGCAGCCAAGAGACCCAGTACTTC; J: TRBJ2-5; D: .; V: TRBV28; size: .
CDR3: CASTGAVVNTEAFF; DNA: TGTGCCAGCACCGGGGCGGTTGTAAACACTGAAGCTTTCTTT; J: TRBJ1-1; D: .; V: TRBV12-3/TRBV12-4; size: many
CDR3: CASSFKGPNTEAFF; DNA: TGCGCCAGCAGCTTTAAGGGCCCGAACACTGAAGCTTTCTTT; J: TRBJ1-1; D: .; V: TRBV5-1; size: few
CDR3: CASSGLAGHEQYF; DNA: TGTGCCAGCAGCGGACTAGCGGGACACGAGCAGTACTTC; J: TRBJ2-7; D: TRBD2; V: TRBV7-9; size: .
CDR3: CASGLARTSESTDTQYF; DNA: TGTGCTAGTGGTTTGGCCCGGACTAGCGAGAGCACAGATACGCAGTATTTT; J: TRBJ2-3; D: TRBD2; V: TRBV12-5; size: .
CDR3: CASKSRPNRSGANVLTF; DNA: TGTGCCAGCAAGTCACGGCCCAATCGCTCTGGGGCCAACGTCCTGACTTTC; J: TRBJ2-6; D: .; V: TRBV6-1; size: .
CDR3: CASSLISGQISTNEKLFF; DNA: TGTGCCAGCAGCTTAATTTCGGGACAGATATCAACTAATGAAAAACTGTTTTTT; J: TRBJ1-4; D: TRBD1; V: TRBV11-2; size: few
CDR3: CASRRQGARDQPQHF; DNA: TGTGCCAGCAGGCGACAGGGGGCGAGGGATCAGCCCCAGCATTTT; J: TRBJ1-5; D: TRBD1; V: TRBV7-2; size: .
CDR3: CASSVATRLAAGEQFF; DNA: TGTGCCAGCAGCGTAGCTACGCGGCTAGCCGCCGGCGAGCAGTTCTTC; J: TRBJ2-1; D: .; V: TRBV9; size: .
CDR3: CASSLRDLPSTDTQYF; DNA: TGTGCCAGCAGCCTAAGGGACTTACCTAGCACAGATACGCAGTATTTT; J: TRBJ2-3; D: .; V: TRBV7-8; size: few
CDR3: CATNQGHTGELFF; DNA: TGTGCCACCAACCAGGGTCACACCGGGGAGCTGTTTTTT; J: TRBJ2-2; D: .; V: TRBV15; size: .
CDR3: CSAQTPSSYNEQFF; DNA: TGCAGTGCCCAGACTCCGAGCTCCTACAATGAGCAGTTCTTC; J: TRBJ2-1; D: .; V: TRBV20-1; size: .
CDR3: CASSYLGLGSNQPQHF; DNA: TGTGCCAGCAGCTACCTCGGCCTGGGGAGCAATCAGCCCCAGCATTTT; J: TRBJ1-5; D: .; V: TRBV7-8; size: .
CDR3: CASSFNGVSYEQYF; DNA: TGTGCCAGCAGTTTTAACGGGGTTTCCTACGAGCAGTACTTC; J: TRBJ2-7; D: .; V: TRBV27; size: .
CDR3: CASSLGDRGETQYF; DNA: TGTGCCAGCAGCTTAGGAGATCGGGGAGAGACCCAGTACTTC; J: TRBJ2-5; D: .; V: TRBV11-3; size: .
CDR3: CASSPSGLREGRKNEQFF; DNA: TGTGCCAGCAGTCCATCGGGGCTGCGGGAGGGCCGGAAAAATGAGCAGTTCTTC; J: TRBJ2-1; D: TRBD2; V: TRBV28; size: few
CDR3: CASSLGRSSGLEQFF; DNA: TGCGCCAGCAGCTTGGGAAGGAGTAGCGGGCTTGAGCAGTTCTTC; J: TRBJ2-1; D: TRBD2; V: TRBV5-1; size: .
CDR3: CASSLQEPNNSPLHF; DNA: TGTGCCAGCAGTTTACAGGAACCTAATAATTCACCCCTCCACTTT; J: TRBJ1-6; D: .; V: TRBV12-3/TRBV12-4; size: few
CDR3: CASSLRTGMGEQFF; DNA: TGTGCCAGCAGTTTACGGACAGGGATGGGTGAGCAGTTCTTC; J: TRBJ2-1; D: TRBD1; V: TRBV28; size: .
CDR3: CSATSGLLAKNIQYF; DNA: TGCAGTGCTACATCGGGACTCTTAGCCAAAAACATTCAGTACTTC; J: TRBJ2-4; D: .; V: TRBV20-1; size: few
CDR3: CSGNRGVGETQYF; DNA: TGCAGCGGGAACAGGGGAGTCGGGGAGACCCAGTACTTC; J: TRBJ2-5; D: TRBD1; V: TRBV29-1; size: many
CDR3: CASRPTYRGRRFTEAFF; DNA: TGCGCCAGCAGACCGACTTACAGGGGGCGCAGATTCACTGAAGCTTTCTTT; J: TRBJ1-1; D: TRBD1; V: TRBV5-1; size: few
CDR3: CASSQEMGSADTQYF; DNA: TGTGCCAGCAGCCAGGAAATGGGCTCCGCAGATACGCAGTATTTT; J: TRBJ2-3; D: .; V: TRBV14; size: .